Presented here are 17 T cell receptor beta chains from one specimen sequenced in a study of cytomegalovirus exposure and HLA in healthy donors. The primer mix had 60 Vbeta and 13 Jbeta primers. TCRdb's copy holds only in-frame clones and misses some; the assay was immunoSEQ multiplex PCR. Of some 140,000 clones detected, around 79% appear once; the ten largest clones hold approximately 3%. Sequences were obtained from PBMCs. All receptors derive from a female donor in good health and CMV-seronegative.

This clone was detected only once. The CDR3 region is CASSRSRVEYEQYF. The CDR3 region has the DNA TGTGCCAGCAGCCGGAGCAGGGTGGAGTACGAGCAGTACTTC. The gene calls are TRBV5-4 and TRBJ2-5, with D tentatively TRBD1 (5 bases). Gene TRBJ2-7 matches the end of the DNA better, so the J call may be wrong. Per germline, CDR1 SGHNT and CDR2 YYREEE (reference sequence). The CDR3 totals 14 residues.

The chain uses TRBV10-1 and TRBJ2-7; tentative D call: TRBD2 (5 bases). Between the trimmed V and J ends, which lost 8 bases and 2 bases, there was a span of 28 bases. Germline V gives CDR1 WNHNN, CDR2 SYGVQD (reference sequence). The CDR3 loop spans 18 amino acids. Written as DNA, the CDR3 is TGCGCCAGCCCCGTAGCGCCTCGCAGGCTAACTCCCCCCTACGAGCAGTACTTC. Its protein is CASPVAPRRLTPPYEQYF.

CDR3 sequence (DNA): TGTGCCAGCAGTTTATACTTCCCCTCTGGAAACACCATATATTTT. Translation gives CASSLYFPSGNTIYF. The chain uses TRBV28 and TRBJ1-3; D is ambiguous. CDR1 is MDHEN and CDR2 is SYDVKM in the germline V gene. The germline V and J ends were trimmed by 1 base and 0 bases, with 7 bases remaining between them. The CDR3 contains 15 residues.

V usage is TRBV11-2 and J usage is TRBJ2-2; 8 nucleotides agree with TRBD1. Germline-derived CDR1 and CDR2 are SGHAT and FQNNGV. V lost 4 bases to trimming and J lost 5 bases; unmatched junction nucleotides: 9. This CDR3 is built from 16 residues. The DNA of the CDR3 is TGTGCCAGCAGCTACGCGGACAGGGTGGAAACCGGGGAGCTGTTTTTT. Its protein product is CASSYADRVETGELFF. Using reference TRBV11-2 and TRBJ2-2 for the parts outside the CDR3, the full variable domain is EAGVAQSPRYKIIEKRQSVAFWCNPISGHATLYWYQQILGQGPKLLIQFQNNGVVDDSQLPKDRFSAERLKGVDSTLKIQPAKLEDSAVYLCASSYADRVETGELFFGEGSRLTVL.

The chain links TRBV19 to TRBJ1-4; TRBD1 agrees at 10 bases. Trimming at V came to 3 bases and at J to 8 bases, leaving 12 bases not matched to a gene. The CDR3 totals 17 residues. The germline V gene encodes CDR1 LNHDA and CDR2 SQIVND (reference sequence). In DNA form, the CDR3 reads TGTGCCAGTAGTATTCACTGGGACAGGGGTGTTTACGAAAAACTGTTTTTT. Translated: CASSIHWDRGVYEKLFF.

The chain couples TRBV7-9 to TRBJ1-2, with TRBD1 identical over 8 bases. Germline CDR1 is SEHNR and CDR2 is FQNEAQ (reference sequence). The CDR3 extends over 13 amino acids. The ends lost 5 bases at V and 8 bases at J; junction bases unmatched: 7. CDR3 protein: CASSPEDRAGYTF. CDR3 nucleotides: TGTGCCAGCAGCCCCGAGGACAGGGCGGGCTACACCTTC.

The chain couples TRBV10-3 to TRBJ2-5; 8 bases align to TRBD2. The CDR3 has 13 residues. Germline V gene sequence: CDR1 ENHRY, CDR2 SYGVKD. With V trimmed by 3 bases and J by 6 bases, 3 bases remained unmatched. CDR3 nucleotide sequence: TGTGCCATCAGTGAACGCGGGGGGCAGACCCAGTACTTC. This translates into CAISERGGQTQYF.

Points on this clone: A junction boundary mismatches the germline segment, possibly from a read error. The J gene is TRBJ2-1, the V gene TRBV7-7, with D unresolved. Germline CDR1 reads SSHAT; CDR2 reads FNYEAQ (reference sequence). The CDR3 extends over 13 amino acids. CDR3 region: CASSPEPYNEQFF. The CDR3 bases are TGTGCTAGCAGCCCGGAGCCCTACAATGAGCAGTTCTTC.

The chain links TRBV7-9 to TRBJ1-5, with TRBD1 as a possible D gene (5 bases). Germline CDR1 SEHNR, CDR2 FQNEAQ (reference sequence). The CDR3 is 15 amino acids. The V and J ends lost 5 bases and 3 bases respectively, with 14 bases between them. The CDR3 sequence is CASSHRGVDNQPQHF. In DNA form, the CDR3 reads TGTGCCAGCAGCCATAGGGGTGTCGACAATCAGCCCCAGCATTTT.

The chain uses TRBV15 and TRBJ2-2; 11 nucleotides agree with TRBD2. The CDR3 covers 16 residues. J lost 5 bases, V lost 1 base, and 3 bases had no gene match. CDR1 and CDR2 (germline): LNHNV, YYDKDF (reference sequence). This CDR3 reads CATSRGGTSGTGELFF. In DNA, the CDR3 is TGTGCCACCAGCAGAGGCGGGACTAGCGGAACCGGGGAGCTGTTTTTT.

CDR3 bases: TGTGCCAGCAGCCCAACCGGGACTAGCGGGAGGAAATACAATGAGCAGTTCTTC. This encodes CASSPTGTSGRKYNEQFF. This chain uses TRBV14 with TRBJ2-1; 15 nucleotides agree with TRBD2. This CDR3 is 18 amino acids long. Germline V gene data show CDR1 as SGHDN and CDR2 as FVKESK. V was pared by 4 bases and J by 4 bases, with 8 bases of the junction left unmatched. Supplemented by reference TRBV14 and TRBJ2-1, the full variable domain reads EAGVTQFPSHSVIEKGQTVTLRCDPISGHDNLYWYRRVMGKEIKFLLHFVKESKQDESGMPNNRFLAERTGGTYSTLKVQPAELEDSGVYFCASSPTGTSGRKYNEQFFGPGTRLTVL.

This clone was observed a single time. The chain recombines TRBV9 with TRBJ2-2, with D maybe TRBD2 (6 bases). This CDR3 is 16 amino acids long. CDR1 is SGDLS and CDR2 is YYNGEE in the germline V gene. The germline V and J ends were trimmed by 0 bases and 4 bases, with 13 bases remaining between them. This CDR3 is CASSVAKWTTTGELFF. The CDR3 region has the DNA TGTGCCAGCAGCGTAGCTAAATGGACTACCACCGGGGAGCTGTTTTTT.

The chain is built from TRBV4-1 and TRBJ1-5; no firm D call. With 3 bases removed from V and 5 bases from J, the gap between germline ends came to 14 bases. The CDR3 is 15 amino acids. Germline V CDR1 and CDR2: MGHRA, YSYEKL. The CDR3 bases are TGCGCCAGCAGCCAGTCGACTGGGAGGGATCAGCCCCAGCATTTT. This sequence encodes CASSQSTGRDQPQHF.

The chain is built from TRBV4-1 and TRBJ2-7; 11 nucleotides align to TRBD2. The CDR3 spans 16 residues. Looked up from germline, CDR1 is MGHRA and CDR2 is YSYEKL. J was trimmed by 2 bases and V by 1 base; bases with no gene match: 4. As DNA, the CDR3 is TGCGCCAGCAGCCAAGCCCTAGCGGGAGGAACCTACGAGCAGTACTTC. Its protein is CASSQALAGGTYEQYF.

The V and J genes are TRBV19 and TRBJ1-2, with D perhaps TRBD1 (5 bases). The V end lost 9 bases, the J end lost 4 bases, and 15 bases lay between the germline ends. Germline V gene sequence: CDR1 LNHDA, CDR2 SQIVND (reference sequence). The CDR3 has 13 amino acids. CDR3 in DNA: TGTGCCAGCAGACAGTCTTCACCCTATGGCTACACCTTC. Translation gives CASRQSSPYGYTF.

J is TRBJ2-1 and V is TRBV27; a weak D match, TRBD1 (6 bases). Germline V gene data show CDR1 as MNHEY and CDR2 as SMNVEV (reference sequence). The V end lost 4 bases, the J end lost 8 bases, and 15 bases lay between the germline ends. This CDR3 is built from 14 residues. The CDR3 DNA reads as TGTGCCAGCAGTTCGGTCCTCTCAGGGGATGAGCAGTTCTTC. Protein: CASSSVLSGDEQFF.

The DNA for the CDR3 is TGTGCCAGCAGCCCTGGGACCAGCGGGGAATATGGCTACACCTTC. Its translation: CASSPGTSGEYGYTF. V and J are TRBV9 and TRBJ1-2; D may be TRBD1 (5 bases). Trimming cost V 4 bases and J 5 bases, with 18 bases left between them. This CDR3 contains 15 residues. CDR1 and CDR2 from the germline V gene are SGDLS and YYNGEE.